Below, 27 T cell receptor beta chains from the same sample are listed, as sequenced in a study of radiation and T cells in renal cell carcinoma. Measured with immunoSEQ multiplex PCR; TCRdb has only the in-frame clones, and not every one. The data hold about 14,000 clones, with 57% observed a single time. Treatment here: treatment-naive control, cytoreductive nephrectomy. The source material was tumor tissue, sampled from a patient whose treatment was nephrectomy without radiotherapy. Source of these receptors: a man aged 50 or older with renal cell carcinoma.

This chain links TRBV7-8 with TRBJ2-2, with D perhaps TRBD1 (6 bases). The CDR3 contains 15 residues. Germline assignment: CDR1 SGHVS and CDR2 FQNEAQ. V lost 4 bases, J lost 1 base, and 10 bases lay in between. The CDR3 coding sequence is TGTGCCAGCAGCTCCGGGACACAGAACACCGGGGAGCTGTTTTTT. Its protein product is CASSSGTQNTGELFF.

The chain joins TRBV5-1 to TRBJ1-2; 7 bases line up with TRBD1. V trimming: 1 base; J trimming: 5 bases; junction bases outside the gene matches: 2. Germline CDR1 and CDR2: SGHRS and YFSETQ. CDR3 length: 13 residues. CDR3 in DNA: TGCGCCAGCAGCTTGACAGGGGATTATGGCTACACCTTC. Its translation: CASSLTGDYGYTF.

V is TRBV7-2 and J is TRBJ1-5; D unresolved. Germline lookup yields CDR1 SGHTA and CDR2 FQGNSA. CDR3 length: 13 residues. V was trimmed by 5 bases and J by 9 bases, leaving 14 bases between them. CDR3 residues: CASSTGTLGPQHF. The CDR3 DNA follows: TGTGCCAGCAGCACGGGAACCCTCGGGCCCCAGCATTTT. Based on the CDR3 plus reference TRBV7-2 and TRBJ1-5, the full variable domain is GAGVSQSPSNKVTEKGKDVELRCDPISGHTALYWYRQSLGQGLEFLIYFQGNSAPDKSGLPSDRFSAERTGGSVSTLTIQRTQQEDSAVYLCASSTGTLGPQHFGDGTRLSIL.

This clone is deemed large (0.1 to 1%). The chain is built from TRBV27 and TRBJ2-7; perhaps TRBD1 as D (5 bases). The CDR3 is 14 amino acids. From germline, CDR1 is MNHEY and CDR2 SMNVEV (reference sequence). V lost 5 bases, J lost 2 bases, and 13 bases lay in between. The CDR3 spells CASSPRGLAYEQYF. The CDR3 nucleotides read TGTGCCAGCAGTCCAAGGGGTCTAGCCTACGAGCAGTACTTC.

The chain uses TRBV30 and TRBJ2-7, with D hard to call. Germline V gene lookup returns CDR1 GTSNPN and CDR2 SVGIG (reference sequence). The CDR3 is 12 residues long. V was cut by 3 bases and J by 0 bases, with 6 bases left in between. CDR3 DNA sequence: TGTGCCTGGAGGGGCATCTCCTACGAGCAGTACTTC. This translates into CAWRGISYEQYF.

The table lists this clone with a count of one. The CDR3 DNA follows: TGTGCCAGCAGTGAAGGATGGGGTCGGGGCACAGATACGCAGTATTTT. Its protein product is CASSEGWGRGTDTQYF. This rearrangement joins TRBV27 to TRBJ2-3; D is unresolved. Germline CDR1 and CDR2: MNHEY and SMNVEV (reference sequence). Trimming stripped 5 bases from V and 1 base from J, with 16 bases between. CDR3 length: 16 residues.

This chain uses TRBV19 with TRBJ1-5; D is unclear. The germline CDR1 and CDR2 sequences are LNHDA and SQIVND (reference sequence). The CDR3 spans 15 residues. Trimming stripped 3 bases from V and 2 bases from J, with 11 bases between. The CDR3 loop is CASSINRGGNQPQHF. The CDR3 DNA is TGTGCCAGTAGTATTAACCGCGGGGGCAATCAGCCCCAGCATTTT.

V gene TRBV7-9 combines with J gene TRBJ1-3; tentative D call: TRBD1 (5 bases). Trimming pared 5 bases from V and 4 bases from J, leaving 15 bases between. This CDR3 comprises 15 residues. Germline V lookup: CDR1 SEHNR, CDR2 FQNEAQ (reference sequence). CDR3 protein: CASSPPGLLGNTIYF. The CDR3 DNA reads as TGTGCCAGCAGCCCTCCGGGACTACTGGGAAACACCATATATTTT.

V usage is TRBV2 and J usage is TRBJ2-1, with D perhaps TRBD2 (5 bases). Deletions cut 6 bases from V and 10 bases from J, with 10 bases between. The CDR3 has 11 amino acids. Germline V gene data show CDR1 as SNHLY and CDR2 as FYNNEI. CDR3 bases: TGTGCCAGCAGAAGGACGGGGGAGCAGTTCTTC. Protein sequence: CASRRTGEQFF. The full variable domain, in which reference TRBV2 and TRBJ2-1 provide the parts outside the CDR3, is EPEVTQTPSHQVTQMGQEVILRCVPISNHLYFYWYRQILGQKVEFLVSFYNNEISEKSEIFDDQFSVERPDGSNFTLKIRSTKLEDSAMYFCASRRTGEQFFGPGTRLTVL.

The chain links TRBV5-4 to TRBJ2-3; no clear D gene. Germline V gene data show CDR1 as SGHNT and CDR2 as YYREEE (reference sequence). Trimming left V 5 bases short and J 0 bases short, with 7 bases between. This CDR3 contains 13 residues. The CDR3: CASRAASTDTQYF. CDR3 sequence (DNA): TGTGCCAGCAGGGCCGCTAGCACAGATACGCAGTATTTT.

The rearrangement uses TRBV7-8 and TRBJ2-5; maybe TRBD1 (6 bases). The CDR3 covers 15 residues. Trimming took 8 bases from V and 0 from J, leaving 16 bases between them. Per germline, CDR1 SGHVS and CDR2 FQNEAQ. The CDR3 region is CASYHGTGNQETQYF. DNA of the CDR3: TGTGCCAGCTACCACGGTACAGGGAACCAAGAGACCCAGTACTTC.

This chain connects TRBV7-8 to TRBJ1-2; a weak D match, TRBD1 (6 bases). Germline V gene sequence: CDR1 SGHVS, CDR2 FQNEAQ. The CDR3 runs to 14 residues. V lost 2 bases and J lost 8, with 15 bases in between. CDR3 sequence (DNA): TGTGCCAGCAGCTTACCAGGGGCGAAGGGAGGCTACACCTTC. As protein: CASSLPGAKGGYTF.

The chain is built from TRBV6-5 and TRBJ1-1, with D maybe TRBD1 (5 bases). The CDR3 spans 13 residues. Per the germline V gene, CDR1 is MNHEY and CDR2 is SVGAGI. V was pared by 6 bases and J by 1 base, with 9 bases between. CDR3 residues: CASRGQSNTEAFF. Here the CDR3 DNA reads TGTGCCAGCAGAGGACAATCGAACACTGAAGCTTTCTTT.

The chain employs TRBV7-2 and TRBJ2-3; D could derive from TRBD1 or TRBD2 (7 bases each). With 4 bases removed from V and 8 bases from J, the gap between germline ends came to 16 bases. Germline-derived CDR1 and CDR2 are SGHTA and FQGNSA. CDR3 size: 14 residues. CDR3 region: CASSSNPGGGTQYF. The CDR3 coding sequence is TGTGCCAGCAGCTCTAACCCAGGGGGGGGTACGCAGTATTTT.

The chain uses TRBV27 and TRBJ2-1, with 9 nucleotides matching TRBD1. There are 20 residues in the CDR3. The ends lost 5 bases at V and 0 bases at J; junction bases unmatched: 17. The germline gives CDR1 MNHEY, CDR2 SMNVEV (reference sequence). The CDR3, as DNA: TGTGCCAGCAGTCCCCGGGCCTCTGGACAGGGGATTGCCTCCTACAATGAGCAGTTCTTC. This translates into CASSPRASGQGIASYNEQFF.

The genes are TRBV5-5 and TRBJ2-2, with D uncertain. V was pared by 6 bases and J by 4 bases, with 13 bases between. The germline V gene encodes CDR1 SGHKS and CDR2 YYEKEE (reference sequence). The CDR3 length is 14 residues. CDR3 in amino acids: CASTPARLTGELFF. The CDR3, as DNA: TGTGCCAGCACCCCCGCCCGGCTCACCGGGGAGCTGTTTTTT.

By share, this clone ranks as medium-sized. The V call is TRBV30, the J call TRBJ2-7, with 8 bases lining up with TRBD2. This CDR3 has 14 amino acids. V lost 2 bases, J lost 3 bases, and 6 bases stayed unmatched. CDR1 GTSNPN and CDR2 SVGIG come from the germline V gene (reference sequence). In nucleotides, the CDR3 is TGTGCCTGGAGTCGACTAGCGCCAGACTACGAGCAGTACTTC. It translates to CAWSRLAPDYEQYF.

The rearrangement links TRBV30 to TRBJ2-2; the D gene is possibly TRBD2 (6 bases). The CDR3 is made up of 13 amino acids. V was trimmed by 1 base and J by 6 bases, leaving 9 bases between them. The V gene's germline CDR1 is GTSNPN and CDR2 SVGIG (reference sequence). The CDR3: CAWSEWGAGELFF. As DNA, the CDR3 is TGTGCCTGGAGTGAATGGGGGGCCGGGGAGCTGTTTTTT. Combining the CDR3 with reference TRBV30 and TRBJ2-2 gives the whole variable domain SQTIHQWPATLVQPVGSPLSLECTVEGTSNPNLYWYRQAAGRGLQLLFYSVGIGQISSEVPQNLSASRPQDRQFILSSKKLLLSDSGFYLCAWSEWGAGELFFGEGSRLTVL.

This clone has only a few counts. The chain has TRBV11-2 and TRBJ2-7, with 7 bases fitting TRBD1. Germline V lookup: CDR1 SGHAT, CDR2 FQNNGV. J lost 2 bases, V lost 1 base, and 5 bases had no gene match. The CDR3 extends over 15 amino acids. The CDR3 nucleotides read TGTGCCAGCAGCTTAGGACCGGACAGGACCTACGAGCAGTACTTC. It specifies CASSLGPDRTYEQYF.

The CDR3 coding sequence is TGTGCCAGCAGCCCTTATAATGGCCCCTATGGCTACACCTTC. Encoded protein: CASSPYNGPYGYTF. The J gene is TRBJ1-2, the V gene TRBV7-9, with D uncertain. The CDR3 sequence is 14 residues long. Germline V CDR1 and CDR2: SEHNR, FQNEAQ (reference sequence). The V end was cut by 5 bases, the J end by 4 bases, with 14 bases between.

The table lists this clone with a count of one. The chain has TRBV18 and TRBJ1-4; D not resolved. The CDR3 runs to 15 residues. V was pared by 3 bases and J by 1 base, with 9 bases between. Germline values: CDR1 KGHSH, CDR2 LQKENI. CDR3 region: CASSPQAQTNEKLFF. The CDR3 nucleotides read TGTGCCAGCTCACCCCAGGCGCAAACTAATGAAAAACTGTTTTTT.

The sample holds a few counts of this clone. The chain is built from TRBV12-5 and TRBJ1-1, with TRBD1 identical over 8 bases. The CDR3 totals 13 residues. V gave up 1 base and J gave up 5 bases; unmatched junction bases: 0. Germline V gives CDR1 LGHNT, CDR2 FRNRAP. CDR3 nucleotides: TGTGCTAGTGGTTTGGGGACAGGGACTGAAGCTTTCTTT. Protein: CASGLGTGTEAFF.

The rearrangement uses TRBV28 and TRBJ1-1, with D possibly TRBD1 on 5 matching bases. V shed 1 base and J shed 11 bases, with 11 bases lying between them. This CDR3 is 12 amino acids long. The germline CDR1 and CDR2 sequences are MDHEN and SYDVKM. CDR3 bases: TGTGCCAGCAGTTTATTGGGGGTAGAGGCTTTCTTT. Its protein is CASSLLGVEAFF.

This sequence joins TRBV30 and TRBJ1-1; tentatively, D is TRBD1 (5 bases). The germline CDR1 and CDR2 sequences are GTSNPN and SVGIG (reference sequence). The germline V and J ends were trimmed by 4 bases and 4 bases, with 16 bases remaining between them. The CDR3 length is 14 residues. Here the CDR3 reads CAWTSGAGTTEAFF. The DNA for the CDR3 is TGTGCCTGGACCTCCGGGGCTGGGACCACTGAAGCTTTCTTT.

The chain uses TRBV6-5 and TRBJ1-1, with no clear D. This CDR3 is 15 amino acids long. Germline CDR1 reads MNHEY; CDR2 reads SVGAGI. V was pared by 4 bases and J by 7 bases, with 19 bases between. CDR3 DNA: TGTGCCAGCAGTTCATCCTTCGGCTGGGGAGGTGAAGCTTTCTTT. It yields the protein CASSSSFGWGGEAFF.

This clone showed up just a few times. The chain is built from TRBV7-3 and TRBJ2-2; 7 nucleotides agree with TRBD2. The CDR3 sequence is 17 residues long. From germline, CDR1 is SGHTA and CDR2 FQGTGA. V was pared by 0 bases and J by 4 bases, with 8 bases of the junction left unmatched. The CDR3 sequence is CASSLTVGGRGTGELFF. The CDR3 nucleotides read TGTGCCAGCAGCTTAACGGTGGGAGGGCGAGGCACCGGGGAGCTGTTTTTT. The complete variable domain, with remaining parts taken from reference TRBV7-3 and TRBJ2-2, reads GAGVSQTPSNKVTEKGKYVELRCDPISGHTALYWYRQSLGQGPEFLIYFQGTGAADDSGLPNDRFFAVRPEGSVSTLKIQRTERGDSAVYLCASSLTVGGRGTGELFFGEGSRLTVL.

The V gene is TRBV29-1, the J gene TRBJ2-5; D is perhaps TRBD1 (5 bases). The V gene's germline CDR1 is SQVTM and CDR2 ANQGSEA. The CDR3 is made up of 14 amino acids. The V end was cut by 6 bases, the J end by 5 bases, with 19 bases between. CDR3 sequence: CSVPRAGQAETQYF. DNA of the CDR3: TGCAGCGTCCCAAGGGCAGGGCAGGCCGAGACCCAGTACTTC.